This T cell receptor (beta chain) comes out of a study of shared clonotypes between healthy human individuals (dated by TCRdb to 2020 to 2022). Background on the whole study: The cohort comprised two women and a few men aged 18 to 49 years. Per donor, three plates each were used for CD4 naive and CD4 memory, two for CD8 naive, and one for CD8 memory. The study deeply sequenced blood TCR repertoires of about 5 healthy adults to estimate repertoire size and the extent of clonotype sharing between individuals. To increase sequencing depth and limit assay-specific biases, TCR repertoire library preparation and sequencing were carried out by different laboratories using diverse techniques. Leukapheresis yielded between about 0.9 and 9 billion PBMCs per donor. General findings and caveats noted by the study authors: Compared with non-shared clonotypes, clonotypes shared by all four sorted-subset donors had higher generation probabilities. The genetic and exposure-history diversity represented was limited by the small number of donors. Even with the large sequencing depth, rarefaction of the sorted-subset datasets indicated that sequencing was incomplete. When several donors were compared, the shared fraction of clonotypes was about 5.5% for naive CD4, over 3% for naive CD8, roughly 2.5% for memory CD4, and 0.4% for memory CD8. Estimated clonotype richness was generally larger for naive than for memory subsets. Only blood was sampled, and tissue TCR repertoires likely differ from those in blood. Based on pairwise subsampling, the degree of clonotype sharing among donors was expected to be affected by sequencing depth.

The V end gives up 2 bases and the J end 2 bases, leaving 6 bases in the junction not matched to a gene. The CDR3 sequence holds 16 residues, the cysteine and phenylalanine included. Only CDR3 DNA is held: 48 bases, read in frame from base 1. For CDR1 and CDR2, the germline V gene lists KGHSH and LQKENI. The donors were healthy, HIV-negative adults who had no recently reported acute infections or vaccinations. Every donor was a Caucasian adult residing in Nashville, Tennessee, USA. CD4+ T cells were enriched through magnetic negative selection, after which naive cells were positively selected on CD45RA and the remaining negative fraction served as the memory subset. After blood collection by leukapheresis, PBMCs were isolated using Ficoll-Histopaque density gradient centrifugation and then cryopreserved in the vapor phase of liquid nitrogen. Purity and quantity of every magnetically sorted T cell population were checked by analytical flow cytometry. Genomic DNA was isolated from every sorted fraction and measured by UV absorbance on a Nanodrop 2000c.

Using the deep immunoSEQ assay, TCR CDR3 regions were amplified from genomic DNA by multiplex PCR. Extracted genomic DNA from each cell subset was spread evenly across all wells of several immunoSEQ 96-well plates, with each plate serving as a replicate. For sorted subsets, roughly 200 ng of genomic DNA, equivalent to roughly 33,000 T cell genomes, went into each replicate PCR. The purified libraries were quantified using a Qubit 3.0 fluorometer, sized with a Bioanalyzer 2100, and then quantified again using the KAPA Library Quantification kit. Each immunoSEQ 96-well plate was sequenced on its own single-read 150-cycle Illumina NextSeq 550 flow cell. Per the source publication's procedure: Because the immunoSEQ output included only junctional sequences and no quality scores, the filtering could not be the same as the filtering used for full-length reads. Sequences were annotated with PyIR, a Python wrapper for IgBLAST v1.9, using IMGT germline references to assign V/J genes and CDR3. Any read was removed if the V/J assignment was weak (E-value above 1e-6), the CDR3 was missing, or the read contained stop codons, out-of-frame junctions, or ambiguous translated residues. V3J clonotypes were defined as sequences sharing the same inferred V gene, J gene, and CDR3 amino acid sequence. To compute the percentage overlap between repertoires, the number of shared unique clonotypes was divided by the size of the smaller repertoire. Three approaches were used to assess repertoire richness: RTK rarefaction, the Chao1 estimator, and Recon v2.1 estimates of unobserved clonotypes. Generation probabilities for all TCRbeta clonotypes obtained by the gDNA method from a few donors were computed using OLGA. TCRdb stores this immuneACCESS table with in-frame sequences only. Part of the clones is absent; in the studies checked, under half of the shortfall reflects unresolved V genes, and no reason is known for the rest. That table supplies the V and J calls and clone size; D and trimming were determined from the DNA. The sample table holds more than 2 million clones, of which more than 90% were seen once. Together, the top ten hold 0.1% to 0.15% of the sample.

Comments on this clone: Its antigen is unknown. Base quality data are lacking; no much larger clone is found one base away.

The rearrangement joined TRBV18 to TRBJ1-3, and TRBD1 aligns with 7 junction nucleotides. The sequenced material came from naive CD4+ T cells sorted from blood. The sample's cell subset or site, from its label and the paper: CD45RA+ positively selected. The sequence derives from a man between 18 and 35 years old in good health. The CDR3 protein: CASSPSLDRAGNTIYF. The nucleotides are TGTGCCAGCTCACCAAGCCTCGACAGGGCTGGAAACACCATATATTTT.